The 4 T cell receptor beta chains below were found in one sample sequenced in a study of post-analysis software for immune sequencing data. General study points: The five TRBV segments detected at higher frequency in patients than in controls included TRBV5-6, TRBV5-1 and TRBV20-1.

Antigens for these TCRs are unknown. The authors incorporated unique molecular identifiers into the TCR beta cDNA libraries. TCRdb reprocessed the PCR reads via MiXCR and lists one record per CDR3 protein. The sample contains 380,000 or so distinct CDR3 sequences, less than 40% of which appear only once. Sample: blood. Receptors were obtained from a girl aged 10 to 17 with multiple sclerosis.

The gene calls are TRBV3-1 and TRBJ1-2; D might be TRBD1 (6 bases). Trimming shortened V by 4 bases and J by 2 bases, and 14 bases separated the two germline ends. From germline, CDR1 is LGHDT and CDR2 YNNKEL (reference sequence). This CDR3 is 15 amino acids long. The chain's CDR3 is CASSPGGNVNYGYTF. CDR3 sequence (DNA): TGTGCCAGCAGCCCCGGGGGCAACGTGAACTATGGCTACACCTTC.

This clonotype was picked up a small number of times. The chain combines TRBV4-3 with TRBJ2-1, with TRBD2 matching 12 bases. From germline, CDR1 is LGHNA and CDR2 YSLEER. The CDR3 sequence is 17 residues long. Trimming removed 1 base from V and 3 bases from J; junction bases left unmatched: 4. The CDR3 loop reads CASSQVPGLAGYNEQFF. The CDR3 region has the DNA TGCGCCAGCAGCCAAGTTCCGGGACTAGCGGGCTACAATGAGCAGTTCTTC.

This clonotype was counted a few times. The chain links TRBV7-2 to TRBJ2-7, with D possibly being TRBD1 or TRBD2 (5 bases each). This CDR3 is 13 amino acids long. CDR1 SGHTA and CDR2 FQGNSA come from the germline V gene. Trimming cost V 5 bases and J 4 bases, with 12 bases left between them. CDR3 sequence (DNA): TGTGCCAGCAGCACATCTTGGGGGTACGAGCAGTACTTC. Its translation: CASSTSWGYEQYF.

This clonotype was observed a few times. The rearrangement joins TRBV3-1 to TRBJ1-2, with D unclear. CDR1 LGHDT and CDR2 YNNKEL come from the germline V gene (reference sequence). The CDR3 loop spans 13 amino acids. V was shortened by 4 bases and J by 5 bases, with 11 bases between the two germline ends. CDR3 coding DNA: TGTGCCAGCAGCCCCACCGCGGGTTATGGCTACACCTTC. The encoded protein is CASSPTAGYGYTF.